This T cell receptor beta chain comes out of a study of control samples from healthy donors and cancer patients (TCRdb year 2020). As regards this clone: Its specific antigen is unknown. Base quality data are lacking; no much larger clone is found one base away.

The library relied on the immunoSEQ multiplex PCR assay. The table comes from immuneACCESS by way of TCRdb, which keeps in-frame sequences with V and J called. Part of the clones is missing from these tables; in studies checked, under half for an unresolved V gene and the rest for unknown reasons. Across this sample there are roughly 120,000 clones, with 90% seen only once. The leading ten clones occupy 3.5% to 4.5% of the sample. The CDR3 contains 14 residues, cysteine and phenylalanine counted. Kept here is only the CDR3 DNA, which spans 42 bases and is read in frame from base 1. V lost 5 bases and J lost 7 bases, and the count of bases not matched to a germline gene is 7. Sequences MDHEN (CDR1) and SYDVKM (CDR2) are obtained from the germline V gene.

Sequenced material: blood. The rearranged segments are TRBV28 and TRBJ1-5; 8 central nucleotides agree with TRBD1. The source is a human donor in good health. The donor label of this sample is uncertain. Here is the DNA: TGTGCCAGCAGTGCGGACAGGGTAACACAGCCCCAGCATTTT. This encodes CASSADRVTQPQHF.